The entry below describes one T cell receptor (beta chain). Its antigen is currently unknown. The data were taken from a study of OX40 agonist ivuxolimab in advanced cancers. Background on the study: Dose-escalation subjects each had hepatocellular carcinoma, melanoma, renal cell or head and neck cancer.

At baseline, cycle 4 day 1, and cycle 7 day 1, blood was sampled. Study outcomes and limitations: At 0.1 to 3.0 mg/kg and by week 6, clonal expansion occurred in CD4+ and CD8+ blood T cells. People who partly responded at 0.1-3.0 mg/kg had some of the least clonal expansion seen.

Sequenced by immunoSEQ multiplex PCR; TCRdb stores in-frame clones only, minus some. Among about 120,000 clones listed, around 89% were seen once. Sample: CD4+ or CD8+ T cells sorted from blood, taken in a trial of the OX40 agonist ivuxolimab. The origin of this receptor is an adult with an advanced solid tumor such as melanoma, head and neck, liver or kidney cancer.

The chain's CDR3 is CASSQDGGRGSYGYTF. For the CDR3, the DNA is TGCGCCAGCAGCCAAGATGGGGGCAGGGGCAGCTATGGCTACACCTTC. The rearrangement links TRBV4-3 to TRBJ1-2; D is perhaps TRBD1 (6 bases). The germline CDR1 and CDR2 sequences are LGHNA and YSLEER. The ends were cut back, 0 bases at V and 4 bases at J, with 15 bases in the middle. The CDR3 runs 16 residues.